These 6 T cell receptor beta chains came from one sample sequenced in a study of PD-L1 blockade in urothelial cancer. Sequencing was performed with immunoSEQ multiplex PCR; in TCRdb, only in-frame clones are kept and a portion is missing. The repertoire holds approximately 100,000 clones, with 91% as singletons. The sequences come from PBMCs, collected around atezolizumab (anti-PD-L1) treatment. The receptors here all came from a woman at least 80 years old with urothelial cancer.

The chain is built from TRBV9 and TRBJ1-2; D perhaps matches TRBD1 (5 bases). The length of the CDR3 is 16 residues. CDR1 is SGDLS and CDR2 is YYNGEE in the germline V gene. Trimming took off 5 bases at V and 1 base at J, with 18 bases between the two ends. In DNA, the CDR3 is TGTGCCAGCAGTCGGGGGAACAGTGAGATTAACTATGGCTACACCTTC. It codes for CASSRGNSEINYGYTF.

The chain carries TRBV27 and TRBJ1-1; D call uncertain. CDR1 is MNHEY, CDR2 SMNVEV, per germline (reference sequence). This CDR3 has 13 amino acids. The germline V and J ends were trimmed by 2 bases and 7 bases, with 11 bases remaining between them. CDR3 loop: CASSLRTRHEAFF. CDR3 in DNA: TGTGCCAGCAGTTTACGCACCCGACATGAAGCTTTCTTT.

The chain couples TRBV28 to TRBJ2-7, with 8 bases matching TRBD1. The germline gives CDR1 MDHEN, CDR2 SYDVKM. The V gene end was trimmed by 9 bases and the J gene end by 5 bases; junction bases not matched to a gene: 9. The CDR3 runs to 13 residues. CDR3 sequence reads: CASTRQGTHEQYF. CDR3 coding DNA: TGTGCCAGTACCAGACAGGGGACCCACGAGCAGTACTTC. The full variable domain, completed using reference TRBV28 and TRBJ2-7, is DVKVTQSSRYLVKRTGEKVFLECVQDMDHENMFWYRQDPGLGLRLIYFSYDVKMKEKGDIPEGYSVSREKKERFSLILESASTNQTSMYLCASTRQGTHEQYFGPGTRLTVT.

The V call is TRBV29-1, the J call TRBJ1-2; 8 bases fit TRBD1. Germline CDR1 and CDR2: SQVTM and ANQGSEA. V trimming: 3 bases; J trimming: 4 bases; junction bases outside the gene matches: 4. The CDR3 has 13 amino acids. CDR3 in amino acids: CSVELGQGYGYTF. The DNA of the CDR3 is TGCAGCGTTGAGTTAGGACAGGGCTATGGCTACACCTTC.

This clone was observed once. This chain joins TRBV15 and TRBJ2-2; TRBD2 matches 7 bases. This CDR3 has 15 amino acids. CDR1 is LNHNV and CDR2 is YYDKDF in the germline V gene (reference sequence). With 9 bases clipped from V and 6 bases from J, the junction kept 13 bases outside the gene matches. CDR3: CATGRGGSKSGELFF. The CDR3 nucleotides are TGTGCCACGGGCCGGGGCGGGAGTAAGTCCGGGGAGCTGTTTTTT.

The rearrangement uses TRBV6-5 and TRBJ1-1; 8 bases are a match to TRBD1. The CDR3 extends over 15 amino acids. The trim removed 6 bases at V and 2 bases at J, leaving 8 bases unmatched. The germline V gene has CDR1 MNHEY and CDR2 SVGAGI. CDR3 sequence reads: CASRLGDRTNTEAFF. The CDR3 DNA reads TGTGCCAGCAGACTCGGGGACAGGACAAACACTGAAGCTTTCTTT.